What follows are 8 T cell receptor beta chains derived from one specimen sequenced in a study of spatial heterogeneity in lung cancer. As to time point: blood at routine non-recurrence follow-up after resection. Each CDR3 protein is one row after TCRdb ran MiXCR on the 5' RACE reads. The repertoire holds around 98,000 distinct CDR3 sequences, with just under 20% as singletons. Specimen: PBMCs, collected at follow-up. The receptor source for this set is a male donor with early-stage non-small cell lung cancer.

The V gene is TRBV20-1, the J gene TRBJ1-5; 8 bases align to TRBD1. Germline CDR1 DFQATT, CDR2 SNEGSKA (reference sequence). This CDR3 region has 14 residues. V dropped 6 bases and J dropped 2; count of bases not matched to a gene: 6. The CDR3 sequence is CSAMTGERNQPQHF. The CDR3, as DNA: TGCAGTGCAATGACAGGGGAGCGCAATCAGCCCCAGCATTTT.

This clonotype was detected a few times. V is TRBV28 and J is TRBJ2-7; D is unresolved. CDR3 length equals 12 residues. Between the trimmed V and J ends, which lost 6 bases and 3 bases, there was a span of 9 bases. Germline V gives CDR1 MDHEN, CDR2 SYDVKM. CDR3 protein: CASSTSSYEQYF. DNA of the CDR3: TGTGCCAGCAGCACCAGCAGCTACGAGCAGTACTTC.

The chain has TRBV5-1 and TRBJ1-1; 7 bases fit TRBD1. With 5 bases clipped from V and 3 bases from J, the junction kept 7 bases outside the gene matches. The CDR3 is 14 residues long. CDR1 is SGHRS, CDR2 YFSETQ, per germline. This CDR3 reads CASRMRQGHTEAFF. DNA for the CDR3: TGCGCCAGCAGGATGAGACAGGGTCACACTGAAGCTTTCTTT. The full variable domain, its missing parts supplied by reference TRBV5-1 and TRBJ1-1, is KAGVTQTPRYLIKTRGQQVTLSCSPISGHRSVSWYQQTPGQGLQFLFEYFSETQRNKGNFPGRFSGRQFSNSRSEMNVSTLELGDSALYLCASRMRQGHTEAFFGQGTRLTVV.

CDR3: CASSHPIGAETQYF. Here the CDR3 DNA reads TGTGCCAGCAGCCATCCCATCGGGGCGGAGACCCAGTACTTC. The chain recombines TRBV3-1 with TRBJ2-5; D tentatively reads TRBD1 or TRBD2 (5 bases each). Trimming shortened V by 3 bases and J by 5 bases, and 13 bases separated the two germline ends. Germline-derived CDR1 and CDR2 are LGHDT and YNNKEL (reference sequence). The CDR3 is 14 residues long.

The chain uses TRBV7-6 and TRBJ1-1, with D possibly matching TRBD1 (5 bases). There are 15 residues in the CDR3. Trimming stripped 4 bases from V and 5 bases from J, with 17 bases between. Per the germline V gene, CDR1 is SGHVS and CDR2 is FNYEAQ. CDR3 sequence reads: CASSSQARSVTEAFF. The CDR3 bases are TGTGCCAGCAGCTCACAGGCCCGATCGGTAACTGAAGCTTTCTTT. The complete variable domain, with remaining parts taken from reference TRBV7-6 and TRBJ1-1, reads GAGVSQSPRYKVTKRGQDVALRCDPISGHVSLYWYRQALGQGPEFLTYFNYEAQQDKSGLPNDRFSAERPEGSISTLTIQRTEQRDSAMYRCASSSQARSVTEAFFGQGTRLTVV.

The J gene is TRBJ1-2, the V gene TRBV30; perhaps TRBD1 as D (6 bases). The CDR3 contains 12 residues. Germline CDR1 GTSNPN, CDR2 SVGIG (reference sequence). Trimming stripped 3 bases from V and 4 bases from J, with 9 bases between. In DNA, the CDR3 is TGTGCCTGGAGCTCGGACAGCTATGGCTACACCTTC. Protein: CAWSSDSYGYTF.

The gene calls are TRBV20-1 and TRBJ1-2; TRBD1 matches at 8 bases. The germline gives CDR1 DFQATT, CDR2 SNEGSKA (reference sequence). There are 13 residues in the CDR3. Germline trimming cut 6 bases from V and 3 bases from J; bases unmatched to any gene: 6. As DNA, the CDR3 is TGCAGTGCCGAGGACAGGGTGCACTATGGCTACACCTTC. Translated: CSAEDRVHYGYTF.

The chain recombines TRBV20-1 with TRBJ2-1, with 9 bases fitting TRBD2. There are 15 residues in the CDR3. V dropped 3 bases and J dropped 5; count of bases not matched to a gene: 8. Looked up from germline, CDR1 is DFQATT and CDR2 is SNEGSKA (reference sequence). CDR3 sequence: CSARPLAGRNNEQFF. CDR3 bases: TGCAGTGCTAGGCCACTAGCGGGTCGCAACAATGAGCAGTTCTTC.